The source of this T cell receptor (beta chain) is a study of radiation and T cells in renal cell carcinoma. Time point defined: blood 4 weeks post-SBRT, at nephrectomy. Treatment: 15 Gy SBRT to primary tumor, nephrectomy 4 weeks later. Nephrectomy followed 15 Gy stereotactic body radiation by 4 weeks. Radiation-treated patients gave blood at baseline, week 2 and week 4. Generated by immunoSEQ multiplex PCR, the TCRdb table keeps only in-frame clones and is missing some. The sample yields about 83,000 clones, less than 85% seen once. The CDR3 has 14 amino acids. After removal of 2 bases from V and 6 bases from J, the junction contained 4 bases not matched to a gene. From germline, CDR1 is MNHEY and CDR2 SMNVEV (reference sequence). For this clone: As yet, its antigen is unknown.

General study points: Top tumor clonotypes rose in blood 2 weeks post-radiation, then contracted. No pretreatment tumor biopsies were available for baseline clonotypes.

This sample comprised blood, obtained from a patient whose treatment included radiotherapy and nephrectomy. The chain joins TRBV27 to TRBJ1-5; 7 nucleotides align to TRBD1. The sequence came from a woman aged 55-70 years with renal cell carcinoma. CDR3 in amino acids: CASSLGGGGQPQHF. As DNA, the CDR3 is TGTGCCAGCAGTTTAGGAGGGGGCGGTCAGCCCCAGCATTTT.